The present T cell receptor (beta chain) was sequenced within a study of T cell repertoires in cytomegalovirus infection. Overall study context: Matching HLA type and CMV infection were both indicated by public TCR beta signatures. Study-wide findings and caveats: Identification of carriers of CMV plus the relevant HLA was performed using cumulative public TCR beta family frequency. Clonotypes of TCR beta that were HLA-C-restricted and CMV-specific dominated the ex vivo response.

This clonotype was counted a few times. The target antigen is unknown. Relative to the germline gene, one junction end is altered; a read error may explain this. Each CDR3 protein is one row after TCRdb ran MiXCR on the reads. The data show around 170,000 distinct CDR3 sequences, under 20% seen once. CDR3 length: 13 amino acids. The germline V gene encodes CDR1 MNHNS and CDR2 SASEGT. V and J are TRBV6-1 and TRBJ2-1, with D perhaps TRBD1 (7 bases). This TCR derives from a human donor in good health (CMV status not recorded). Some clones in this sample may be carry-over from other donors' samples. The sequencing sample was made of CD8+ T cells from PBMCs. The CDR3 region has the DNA TGTGCCAGCAGACCTGACAGGGAGGCTTTCTGGGTCTTC. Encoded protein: CASRPDREAFWVF.